Listed here are 14 T cell receptor beta chains from one sample, sequenced in a study of T cell changes during pregnancy in multiple sclerosis. Some clones are missing from TCRdb's copy, which holds only in-frame ones; the method was immunoSEQ multiplex PCR. The sample includes 20,000 to 25,000 clones, about 85% seen only once; the top ten take more than 15%. The sample was CD8+ T cells from peripheral blood mononuclear cells, taken in the first trimester of pregnancy. The receptor source for this set is a female donor in good health, enrolled as a control in a pregnancy study.

The chain carries TRBV30 and TRBJ1-5; 8 nucleotides match TRBD1. V was pared by 5 bases and J by 2 bases, with 5 bases of the junction left unmatched. This CDR3 has 14 residues. Germline V gene data show CDR1 as GTSNPN and CDR2 as SVGIG (reference sequence). The DNA of the CDR3 is TGTGCCTGGGCGCAGGGGGCTGGCAATCAGCCCCAGCATTTT. It specifies CAWAQGAGNQPQHF.

V usage is TRBV2 and J usage is TRBJ1-1, with TRBD1 identical over 7 bases. The junction had 13 bases not matched to a gene; V was cut back by 6 bases and J by 0 bases. The CDR3 is 17 residues long. Germline assignment: CDR1 SNHLY and CDR2 FYNNEI. CDR3 nucleotide sequence: TGTGCCAGCAGCGACCCCCGGGACAGAGCCATGAACACTGAAGCTTTCTTT. Protein: CASSDPRDRAMNTEAFF.

The count of this clone is one. The chain employs TRBV5-1 and TRBJ2-5, with a tentative D call TRBD1 (6 bases). From germline, CDR1 is SGHRS and CDR2 YFSETQ. Trimming took off 1 base at V and 11 bases at J, with 33 bases between the two ends. The CDR3 loop spans 19 amino acids. CDR3 in DNA: TGCGCCAGCAGCTTGAATCGTCAGACAGGCCCGGTTGGCCTTAAGGAGCAGTACTTC. Translating it yields CASSLNRQTGPVGLKEQYF.

CDR3 amino acids: CASSSRTAYNYGYTF. The CDR3, as DNA: TGTGCCAGCAGCTCCCGGACAGCTTACAACTATGGCTACACCTTC. This sequence joins TRBV7-9 and TRBJ1-2; the D gene is possibly TRBD1 (6 bases). The CDR3 covers 15 residues. Germline V gene lookup returns CDR1 SEHNR and CDR2 FQNEAQ (reference sequence). Trimming took off 4 bases at V and 2 bases at J, with 14 bases between the two ends.

This chain joins TRBV7-9 and TRBJ1-3, with D unresolved. The CDR3 runs 17 residues. Germline V gene lookup returns CDR1 SEHNR and CDR2 FQNEAQ (reference sequence). Trimming shortened V by 1 base and J by 0 bases, and 13 bases separated the two germline ends. This CDR3 is CASSLEHWATSGNTIYF. CDR3 nucleotide sequence: TGTGCCAGCAGCTTAGAGCACTGGGCCACCTCTGGAAACACCATATATTTT.

This clone rates as medium-sized. The rearrangement uses TRBV5-6 and TRBJ1-4, with 8 bases identical to TRBD1. Germline CDR1 is SGHDT and CDR2 is YYEEEE. The J segment lost 8 bases and the V segment lost 0 bases, leaving 6 bases of the junction unmatched. This CDR3 region has 15 residues. CDR3 sequence (DNA): TGTGCCAGCAGCTTGGGGACAGGGCCGGGGGAAAAACTGTTTTTT. Translating gives CASSLGTGPGEKLFF.

J is TRBJ2-3 and V is TRBV27; 11 bases align to TRBD2. The length of the CDR3 is 16 residues. J gave up 6 bases and V 4 bases, and 9 bases lay outside the gene matches. Germline CDR1 and CDR2: MNHEY and SMNVEV (reference sequence). CDR3: CASSSGLAVVWDTQYF. Here the CDR3 DNA reads TGTGCCAGCAGTTCGGGACTAGCGGTCGTTTGGGATACGCAGTATTTT.

The rearrangement uses TRBV28 and TRBJ2-5; 13 bases line up with TRBD2. V shed 5 bases, J shed 5 bases, and the junction held 8 bases outside the gene matches. This CDR3 has 16 amino acids. Germline V gene sequence: CDR1 MDHEN, CDR2 SYDVKM. In nucleotides, the CDR3 is TGTGCCAGCAGTCTTACGGGACTAGCGGGACAGGAGACCCAGTACTTC. This translates into CASSLTGLAGQETQYF.

The chain employs TRBV27 and TRBJ2-7; 9 nucleotides agree with TRBD2. The V segment lost 2 bases and the J segment 2 bases; nucleotides outside the gene matches: 4. This CDR3 spans 15 amino acids. Germline V gene lookup returns CDR1 MNHEY and CDR2 SMNVEV (reference sequence). Here the CDR3 DNA reads TGTGCCAGCAGTTTAGCGGGAGGGGTTACCTACGAGCAGTACTTC. Its translation: CASSLAGGVTYEQYF.

The V gene is TRBV13, the J gene TRBJ1-2; D is undetermined. Germline assignment: CDR1 PRHDT and CDR2 FYEKMQ (reference sequence). The CDR3 sequence is 14 residues long. The V and J ends lost 1 base and 4 bases respectively, with 10 bases between them. In DNA form, the CDR3 reads TGTGCCAGCAGCTTAGTATCGGGATCCTATGGCTACACCTTC. Amino acid sequence: CASSLVSGSYGYTF. Combining the CDR3 with reference TRBV13 and TRBJ1-2 gives the whole variable domain AAGVIQSPRHLIKEKRETATLKCYPIPRHDTVYWYQQGPGQDPQFLISFYEKMQSDKGSIPDRFSAQQFSDYHSELNMSSLELGDSALYFCASSLVSGSYGYTFGSGTRLTVV.

This chain links TRBV11-3 with TRBJ2-1; 8 positions match TRBD2. V shed 5 bases, J shed 9 bases, and the junction held 12 bases outside the gene matches. This CDR3 region has 15 residues. The germline CDR1 and CDR2 sequences are SGHNT and YENEEA. The CDR3 sequence is CASSPGGAPLLEQFF. CDR3 in DNA: TGTGCCAGCAGCCCGGGGGGGGCCCCCCTTCTTGAGCAGTTCTTC.

This chain joins TRBV6-1 and TRBJ1-5, with 8 bases fitting TRBD1. V lost 1 base and J lost 4; bases outside the gene matches: 9. Germline lookup yields CDR1 MNHNS and CDR2 SASEGT. The CDR3 has 17 amino acids. CDR3 sequence (DNA): TGTGCCAGCAGTGAAGTGGGGGCGACAGGGGCGAATCAGCCCCAGCATTTT. Translating it yields CASSEVGATGANQPQHF.

This clone has just a few counts. V is TRBV10-3 and J is TRBJ2-3; 11 bases agree with TRBD2. Per the germline V gene, CDR1 is ENHRY and CDR2 is SYGVKD. CDR3 length equals 15 residues. V was clipped by 3 bases and J by 3 bases; unmatched bases: 2. The CDR3 sequence: CAISDSGGETDTQYF. CDR3 bases: TGTGCCATCAGTGATAGCGGGGGGGAAACAGATACGCAGTATTTT.

The J gene is TRBJ1-5, the V gene TRBV4-2; TRBD1 might be the D (6 bases). V shed 0 bases and J shed 6 bases, with 15 bases lying between them. The germline V gene has CDR1 LGHNA and CDR2 YNFKEQ. This CDR3 spans 16 amino acids. This CDR3 reads CASSQDKGEGVQPQHF. The CDR3 DNA follows: TGTGCCAGCAGCCAAGATAAAGGGGAGGGGGTTCAGCCCCAGCATTTT.